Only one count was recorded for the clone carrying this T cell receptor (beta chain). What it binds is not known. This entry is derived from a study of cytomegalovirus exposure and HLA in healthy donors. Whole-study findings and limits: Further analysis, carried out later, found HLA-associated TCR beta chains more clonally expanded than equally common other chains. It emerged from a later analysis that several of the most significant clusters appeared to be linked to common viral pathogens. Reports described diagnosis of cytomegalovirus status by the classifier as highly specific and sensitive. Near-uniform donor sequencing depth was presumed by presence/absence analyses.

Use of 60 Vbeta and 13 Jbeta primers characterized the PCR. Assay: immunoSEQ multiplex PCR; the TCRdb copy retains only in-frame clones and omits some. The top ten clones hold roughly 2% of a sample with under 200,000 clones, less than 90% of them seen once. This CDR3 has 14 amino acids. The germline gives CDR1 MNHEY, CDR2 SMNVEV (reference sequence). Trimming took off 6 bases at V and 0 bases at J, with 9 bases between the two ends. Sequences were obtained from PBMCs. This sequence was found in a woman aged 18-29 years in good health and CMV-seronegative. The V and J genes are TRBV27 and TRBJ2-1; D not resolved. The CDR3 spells CASSPESSYNEQFF. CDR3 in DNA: TGTGCCAGCAGCCCGGAGAGCTCCTACAATGAGCAGTTCTTC.